This T cell receptor beta chain is drawn from a study of beta chain features in type 1 diabetes. As every portion of the isolated RNA was reverse transcribed, the sequencing read expressed TCRB transcripts. Libraries were prepared by immunoSEQ multiplex PCR; TCRdb keeps only in-frame clonotypes and omits some of them. The table shows about 410,000 clones, with about 14% occurring only once. The CDR3 totals 14 residues. Trimming pared 0 bases from V and 4 bases from J, leaving 9 bases between. Germline V gene sequence: CDR1 LGHNA, CDR2 YNFKEQ. This clone was found a few times. The sequenced sample was naive CD4+ T cells from blood. The sequence came from a man under 40 in good health. The V call is TRBV4-2, the J call TRBJ2-5, with D uncertain. In DNA form, the CDR3 reads TGTGCCAGCAGCCAAGAAGGGTTGGCAGAGACCCAGTACTTC. Translation gives CASSQEGLAETQYF.